This section outlines one T cell receptor (beta chain) sequence together with its context. Its cognate antigen is unknown. These data are taken from a study of OX40 agonist ivuxolimab in advanced cancers. At the level of the study: Hepatocellular carcinoma, melanoma, renal cell or head and neck cancer occurred in dose-escalation patients. Study-level findings and limits: Some of the nonresponding patients also showed low levels of normalized T-cell clonal expansion. On average, CD8+ T cells showed a greater number of expanded clones than CD4+.

The CDR3 is 12 residues long. V was clipped by 0 bases and J by 13 bases, with 10 bases between them. The germline CDR1 and CDR2 sequences are LGHNA and YSLEER. Autoimmune disease history or systemic immunosuppression was exclusionary. Method: immunoSEQ multiplex PCR; TCRdb's copy keeps in-frame clones and lacks some. The sample includes around 50,000 clones, around 85% seen only once; the top ten take just over 20%. The V gene is TRBV4-3, the J gene TRBJ2-1; D possibly corresponds to TRBD1 (6 bases). This receptor was taken from an adult with an advanced solid tumor such as melanoma, head and neck, liver or kidney cancer. This specimen was CD4+ or CD8+ T cells sorted from blood, taken in a trial of the OX40 agonist ivuxolimab. The CDR3 DNA sequence: TGCGCCAGCAGCCAAGATCGGACAGAACAGTTCTTC. Residues: CASSQDRTEQFF.